This TCR beta chain was documented in a study of OX40 agonist ivuxolimab in advanced cancers. Overall study: Three patients had partial responses: one hepatocellular carcinoma, two cutaneous melanoma.

Germline lookup yields CDR1 MNHEY and CDR2 SVGAGI. V was trimmed by 2 bases and J by 6 bases, leaving 12 bases between them. This CDR3 is built from 14 residues. Autoimmune disease history or systemic immunosuppression disqualified patients. Study-wide points: The mean number of expanded clones was higher in CD8+ T cells than in CD4+.

Method: immunoSEQ multiplex PCR; TCRdb's copy keeps in-frame clones and lacks some. The sample yields over 40,000 clones, around 88% seen once. Remarks on this clone: Its target is not known.

The origin of this receptor is an adult with an advanced solid tumor such as melanoma, head and neck, liver or kidney cancer. The chain recombines TRBV6-5 with TRBJ2-3; no clear D gene. The source material was CD4+ or CD8+ T cells sorted from blood, sampled in a trial of the OX40 agonist ivuxolimab. Written as DNA, the CDR3 is TGTGCCAGCAGTTACCCAGGTCTAGAGGATACGCAGTATTTT. Amino acid sequence: CASSYPGLEDTQYF.